Sequencing of this T cell receptor (beta chain) was carried out in a study of CD8 T cells in ankylosing spondylitis. Study-level points and caveats: Characteristic of ankylosing spondylitis blood, it appeared, was a TCR beta motif comprising about 8 highly homologous variants. Some motif variants had been reported before (in reactive arthritis synovial fluid and blood).

The CDR3 totals 15 residues. Unmatched junction bases numbered 8, after V lost 5 bases and J lost 4 bases. CDR1 is MNHEY and CDR2 is SVGAGI in the germline V gene. A note on this clonotype: The antigen is not known.

5'-RACE, quantitative and with molecular barcodes, yielded the TCR beta libraries. One entry per CDR3 protein, called by TCRdb with MiXCR from the 5' RACE reads. The sample holds 220,000 or so distinct CDR3 sequences, roughly 10% seen once. The clonotype was recovered from a male donor with ankylosing spondylitis or in good health (not recorded which). The J gene is TRBJ1-3, the V gene TRBV6-5; 7 nucleotides match TRBD1. Sequenced input: blood, either unsorted or a sorted T cell fraction (not recorded which). Here the CDR3 reads CASSLDRAGGNTIYF. DNA of the CDR3: TGTGCCAGCAGTCTCGACAGGGCTGGAGGAAACACCATATATTTT.